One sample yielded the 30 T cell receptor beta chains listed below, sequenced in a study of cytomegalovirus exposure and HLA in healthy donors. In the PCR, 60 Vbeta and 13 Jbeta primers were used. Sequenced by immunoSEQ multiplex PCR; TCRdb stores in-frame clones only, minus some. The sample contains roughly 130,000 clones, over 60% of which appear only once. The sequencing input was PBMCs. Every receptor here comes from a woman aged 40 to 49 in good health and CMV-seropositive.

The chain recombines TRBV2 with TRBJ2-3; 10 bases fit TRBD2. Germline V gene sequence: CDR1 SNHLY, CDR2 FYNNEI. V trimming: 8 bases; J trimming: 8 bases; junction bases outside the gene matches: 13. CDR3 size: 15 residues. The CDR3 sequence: CASLPGLAEGGTQYF. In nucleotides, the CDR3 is TGTGCCAGCCTCCCCGGACTAGCGGAGGGAGGTACGCAGTATTTT.

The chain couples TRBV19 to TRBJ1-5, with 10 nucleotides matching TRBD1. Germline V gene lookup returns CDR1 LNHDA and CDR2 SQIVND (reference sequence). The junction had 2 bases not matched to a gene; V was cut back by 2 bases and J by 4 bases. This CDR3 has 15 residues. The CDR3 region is CASSIRTGGNQPQHF. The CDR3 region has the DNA TGTGCCAGTAGTATACGGACAGGGGGGAATCAGCCCCAGCATTTT.

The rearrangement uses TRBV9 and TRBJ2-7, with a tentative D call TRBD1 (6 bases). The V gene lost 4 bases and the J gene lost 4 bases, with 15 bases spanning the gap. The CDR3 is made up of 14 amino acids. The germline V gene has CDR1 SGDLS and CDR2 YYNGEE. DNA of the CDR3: TGTGCCAGCAGCCCTGAGGGACAACTATACGAGCAGTACTTC. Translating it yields CASSPEGQLYEQYF.

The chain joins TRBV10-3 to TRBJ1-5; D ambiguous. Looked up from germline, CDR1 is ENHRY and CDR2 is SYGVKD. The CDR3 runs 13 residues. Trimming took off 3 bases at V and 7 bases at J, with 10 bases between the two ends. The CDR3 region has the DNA TGTGCCATCAGTGATCTCGCGGGCCAGCCCCAGCATTTT. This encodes CAISDLAGQPQHF.

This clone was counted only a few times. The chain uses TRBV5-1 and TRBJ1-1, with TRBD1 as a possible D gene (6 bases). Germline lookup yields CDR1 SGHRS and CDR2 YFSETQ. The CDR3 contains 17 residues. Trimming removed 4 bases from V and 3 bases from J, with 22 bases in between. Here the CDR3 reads CASSKEGGIKGYTEAFF. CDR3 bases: TGCGCCAGCAGCAAAGAGGGGGGGATAAAGGGCTACACTGAAGCTTTCTTT.

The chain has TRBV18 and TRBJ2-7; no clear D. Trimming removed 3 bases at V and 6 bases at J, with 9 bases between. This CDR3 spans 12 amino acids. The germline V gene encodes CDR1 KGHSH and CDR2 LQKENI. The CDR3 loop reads CASSPQASEQYF. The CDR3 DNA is TGTGCCAGCTCACCCCAGGCGTCCGAGCAGTACTTC. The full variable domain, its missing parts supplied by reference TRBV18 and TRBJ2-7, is NAGVMQNPRHLVRRRGQEARLRCSPMKGHSHVYWYRQLPEEGLKFMVYLQKENIIDESGMPKERFSAEFPKEGPSILRIQQVVRGDSAAYFCASSPQASEQYFGPGTRLTVT.

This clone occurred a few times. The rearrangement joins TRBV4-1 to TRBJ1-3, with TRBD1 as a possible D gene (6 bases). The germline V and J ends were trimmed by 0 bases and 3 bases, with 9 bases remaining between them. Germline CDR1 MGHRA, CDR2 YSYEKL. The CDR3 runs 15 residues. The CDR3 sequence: CASSQEGARGNTIYF. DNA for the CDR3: TGCGCCAGCAGCCAAGAGGGGGCTCGTGGAAACACCATATATTTT.

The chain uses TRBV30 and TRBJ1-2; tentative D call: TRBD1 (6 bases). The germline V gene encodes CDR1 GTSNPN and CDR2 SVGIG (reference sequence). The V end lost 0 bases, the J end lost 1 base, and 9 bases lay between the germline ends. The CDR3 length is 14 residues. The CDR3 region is CAWSVQGINYGYTF. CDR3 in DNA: TGTGCCTGGAGTGTACAGGGTATTAACTATGGCTACACCTTC.

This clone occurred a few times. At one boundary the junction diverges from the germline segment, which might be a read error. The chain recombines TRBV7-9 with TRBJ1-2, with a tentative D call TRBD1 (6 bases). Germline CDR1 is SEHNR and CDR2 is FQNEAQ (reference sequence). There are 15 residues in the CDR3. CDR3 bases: TGTTCCAGCAGCTTATGGGGACAACCTAACTATGGCTACACCTTC. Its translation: CSSSLWGQPNYGYTF. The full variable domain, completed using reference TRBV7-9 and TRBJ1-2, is DTGVSQNPRHKITKRGQNVTFRCDPISEHNRLYWYRQTLGQGPEFLTYFQNEAQLEKSRLLSDRFSAERPKGSFSTLEIQRTEQGDSAMYLCSSSLWGQPNYGYTFGSGTRLTVV.

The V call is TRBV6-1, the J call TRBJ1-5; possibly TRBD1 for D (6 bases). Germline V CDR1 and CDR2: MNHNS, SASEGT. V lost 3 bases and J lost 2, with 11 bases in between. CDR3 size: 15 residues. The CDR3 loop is CASSEVRGGNQPQHF. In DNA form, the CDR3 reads TGTGCCAGCAGTGAGGTCAGGGGCGGCAATCAGCCCCAGCATTTT.

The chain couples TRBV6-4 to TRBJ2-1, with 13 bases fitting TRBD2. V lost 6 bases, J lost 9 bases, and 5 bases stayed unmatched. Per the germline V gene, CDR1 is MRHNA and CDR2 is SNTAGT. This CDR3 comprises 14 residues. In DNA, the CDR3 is TGTGCCAGCAGAGGACTAGCGGGAGATGGTGAGCAGTTCTTC. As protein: CASRGLAGDGEQFF.

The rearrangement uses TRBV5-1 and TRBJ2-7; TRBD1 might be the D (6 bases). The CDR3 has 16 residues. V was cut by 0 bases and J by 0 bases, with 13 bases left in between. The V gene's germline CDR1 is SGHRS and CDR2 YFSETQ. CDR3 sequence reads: CASSLEGPGASYEQYF. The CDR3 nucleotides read TGCGCCAGCAGCTTGGAGGGCCCAGGGGCCTCCTACGAGCAGTACTTC.

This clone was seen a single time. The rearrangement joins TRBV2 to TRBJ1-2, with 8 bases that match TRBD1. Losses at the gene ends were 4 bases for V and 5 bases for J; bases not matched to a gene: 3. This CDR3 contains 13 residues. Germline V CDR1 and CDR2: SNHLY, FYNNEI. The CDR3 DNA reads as TGTGCCAGCAGTGCAGGGGGCGGATATGGCTACACCTTC. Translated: CASSAGGGYGYTF.

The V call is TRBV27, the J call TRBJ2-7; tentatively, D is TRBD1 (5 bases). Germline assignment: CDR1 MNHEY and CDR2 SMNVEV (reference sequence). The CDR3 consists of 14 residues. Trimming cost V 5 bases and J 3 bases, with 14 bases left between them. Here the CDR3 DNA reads TGTGCCAGCAGTGACCTGGGGCAGCTCTACGAGCAGTACTTC. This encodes CASSDLGQLYEQYF.

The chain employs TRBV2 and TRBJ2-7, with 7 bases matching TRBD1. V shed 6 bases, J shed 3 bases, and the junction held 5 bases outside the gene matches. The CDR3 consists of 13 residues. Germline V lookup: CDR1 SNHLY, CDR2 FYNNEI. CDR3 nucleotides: TGTGCCAGCAGACAGGGGACCATCTACGAGCAGTACTTC. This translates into CASRQGTIYEQYF.

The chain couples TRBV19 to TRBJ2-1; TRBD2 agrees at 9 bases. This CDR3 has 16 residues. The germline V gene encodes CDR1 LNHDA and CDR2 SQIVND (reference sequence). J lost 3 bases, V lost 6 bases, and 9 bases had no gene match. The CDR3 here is CASRKIAGDRYNEQFF. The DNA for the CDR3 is TGTGCCAGTAGAAAAATAGCGGGAGACCGCTACAATGAGCAGTTCTTC.

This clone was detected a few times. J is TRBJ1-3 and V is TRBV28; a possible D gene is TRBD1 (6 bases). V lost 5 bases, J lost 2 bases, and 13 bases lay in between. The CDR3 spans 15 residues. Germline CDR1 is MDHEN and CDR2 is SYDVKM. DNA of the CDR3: TGTGCCAGCAGTGTTCCAGGGGCGACTGGAAACACCATATATTTT. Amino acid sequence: CASSVPGATGNTIYF.

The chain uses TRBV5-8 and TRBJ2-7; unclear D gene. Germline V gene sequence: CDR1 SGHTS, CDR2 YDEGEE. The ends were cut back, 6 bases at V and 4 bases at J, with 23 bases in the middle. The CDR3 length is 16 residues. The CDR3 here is CASTKEPGSSLYEQYF. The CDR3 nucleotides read TGTGCCAGCACCAAGGAGCCCGGGTCCTCTTTATACGAGCAGTACTTC.

CDR3 residues: CAWSKGAANYGYTF. In DNA, the CDR3 is TGTGCCTGGAGCAAGGGGGCGGCTAACTATGGCTACACCTTC. The chain uses TRBV30 and TRBJ1-2; TRBD1 matches at 7 bases. Germline lookup yields CDR1 GTSNPN and CDR2 SVGIG (reference sequence). V was pared by 3 bases and J by 0 bases, with 4 bases of the junction left unmatched. The CDR3 has 14 amino acids.

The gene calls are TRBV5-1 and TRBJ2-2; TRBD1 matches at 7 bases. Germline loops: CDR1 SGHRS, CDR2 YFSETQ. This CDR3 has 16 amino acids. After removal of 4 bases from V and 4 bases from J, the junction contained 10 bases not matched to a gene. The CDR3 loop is CASSTRTGGGTGELFF. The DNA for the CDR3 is TGCGCCAGCAGCACGCGGACAGGCGGTGGCACCGGGGAGCTGTTTTTT. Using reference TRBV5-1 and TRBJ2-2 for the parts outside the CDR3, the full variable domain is KAGVTQTPRYLIKTRGQQVTLSCSPISGHRSVSWYQQTPGQGLQFLFEYFSETQRNKGNFPGRFSGRQFSNSRSEMNVSTLELGDSALYLCASSTRTGGGTGELFFGEGSRLTVL.

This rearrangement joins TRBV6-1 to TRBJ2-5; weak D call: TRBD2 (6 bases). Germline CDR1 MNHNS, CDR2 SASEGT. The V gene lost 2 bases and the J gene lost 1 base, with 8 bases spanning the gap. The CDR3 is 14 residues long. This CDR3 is CASSEWRVQETQYF. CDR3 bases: TGTGCCAGCAGTGAATGGAGGGTCCAAGAGACCCAGTACTTC.

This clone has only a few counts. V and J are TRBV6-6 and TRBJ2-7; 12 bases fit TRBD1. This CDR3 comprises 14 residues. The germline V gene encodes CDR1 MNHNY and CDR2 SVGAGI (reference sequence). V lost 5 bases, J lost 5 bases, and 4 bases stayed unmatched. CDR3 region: CASSGGTGGHEQYF. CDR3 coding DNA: TGTGCCAGCAGTGGCGGGACAGGGGGCCACGAGCAGTACTTC.

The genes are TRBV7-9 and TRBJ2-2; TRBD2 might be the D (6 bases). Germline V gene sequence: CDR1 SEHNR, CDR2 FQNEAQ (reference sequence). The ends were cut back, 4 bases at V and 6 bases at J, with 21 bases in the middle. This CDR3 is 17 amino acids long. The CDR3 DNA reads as TGTGCCAGCAGCTATAGCAGGCCAGGGACTGTTCCCGGGGAGCTGTTTTTT. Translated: CASSYSRPGTVPGELFF.

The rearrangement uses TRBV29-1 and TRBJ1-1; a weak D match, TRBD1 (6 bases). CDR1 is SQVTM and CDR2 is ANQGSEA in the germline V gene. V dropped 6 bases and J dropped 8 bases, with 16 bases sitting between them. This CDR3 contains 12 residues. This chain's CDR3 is CSVGRGTREAFF. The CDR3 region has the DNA TGCAGCGTGGGGAGGGGGACCCGCGAAGCTTTCTTT.

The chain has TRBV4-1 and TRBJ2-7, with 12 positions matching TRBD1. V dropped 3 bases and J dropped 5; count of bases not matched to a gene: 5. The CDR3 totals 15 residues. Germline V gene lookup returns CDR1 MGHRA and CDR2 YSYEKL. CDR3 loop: CASSQPGTGGNEQYF. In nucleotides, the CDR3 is TGCGCCAGCAGCCAGCCCGGGACAGGGGGCAACGAGCAGTACTTC.

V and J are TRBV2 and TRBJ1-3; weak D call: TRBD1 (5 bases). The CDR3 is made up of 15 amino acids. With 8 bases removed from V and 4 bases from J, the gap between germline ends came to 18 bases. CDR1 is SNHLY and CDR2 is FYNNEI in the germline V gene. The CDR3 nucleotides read TGTGCCAGCGGCCCCGGGGGGTTTTCCGGAAACACCATATATTTT. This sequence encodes CASGPGGFSGNTIYF.

Here the CDR3 DNA reads TGTGCCAGCAGCCTTTGGACAAGCACAGATACGCAGTATTTT. Protein: CASSLWTSTDTQYF. V usage is TRBV5-4 and J usage is TRBJ2-3, with a weak D call TRBD1 (5 bases). The CDR3 has 14 residues. The germline V and J ends were trimmed by 4 bases and 0 bases, with 9 bases remaining between them. CDR1 and CDR2 from the germline V gene are SGHNT and YYREEE (reference sequence).

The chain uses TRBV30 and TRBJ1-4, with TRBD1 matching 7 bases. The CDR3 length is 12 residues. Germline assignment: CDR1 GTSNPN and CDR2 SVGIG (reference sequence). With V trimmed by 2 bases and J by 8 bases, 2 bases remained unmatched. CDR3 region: CAWSRRGEKLFF. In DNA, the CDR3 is TGTGCCTGGAGTCGCAGGGGGGAAAAACTGTTTTTT.

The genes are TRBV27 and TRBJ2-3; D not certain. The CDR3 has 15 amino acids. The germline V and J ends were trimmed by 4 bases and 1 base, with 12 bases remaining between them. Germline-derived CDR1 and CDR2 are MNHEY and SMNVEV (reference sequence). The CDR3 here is CASSSGTLGTDTQYF. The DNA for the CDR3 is TGTGCCAGCAGTTCGGGTACCCTCGGCACAGATACGCAGTATTTT.

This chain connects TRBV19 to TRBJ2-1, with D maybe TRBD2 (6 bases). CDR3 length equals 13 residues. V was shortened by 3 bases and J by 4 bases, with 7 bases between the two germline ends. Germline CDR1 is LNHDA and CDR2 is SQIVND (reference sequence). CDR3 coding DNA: TGTGCCAGTAGTATGGGACTTTACAATGAGCAGTTCTTC. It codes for CASSMGLYNEQFF.